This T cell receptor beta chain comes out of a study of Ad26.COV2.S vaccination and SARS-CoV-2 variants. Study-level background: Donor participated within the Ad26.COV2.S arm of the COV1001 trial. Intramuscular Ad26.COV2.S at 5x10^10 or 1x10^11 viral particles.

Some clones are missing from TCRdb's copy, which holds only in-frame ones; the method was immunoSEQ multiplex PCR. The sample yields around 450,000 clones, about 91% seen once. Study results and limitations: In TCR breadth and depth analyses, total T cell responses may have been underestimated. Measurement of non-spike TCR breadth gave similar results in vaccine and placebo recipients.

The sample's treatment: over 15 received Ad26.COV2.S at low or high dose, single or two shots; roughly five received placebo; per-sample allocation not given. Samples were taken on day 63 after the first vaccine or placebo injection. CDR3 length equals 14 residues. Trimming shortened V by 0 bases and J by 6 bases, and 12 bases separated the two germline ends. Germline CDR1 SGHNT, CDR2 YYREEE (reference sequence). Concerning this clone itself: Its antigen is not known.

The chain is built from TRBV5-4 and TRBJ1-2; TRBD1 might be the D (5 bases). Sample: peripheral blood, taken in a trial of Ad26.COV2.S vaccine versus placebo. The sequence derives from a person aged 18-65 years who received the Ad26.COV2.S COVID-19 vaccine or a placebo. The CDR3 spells CASSLAGFYHGYTF. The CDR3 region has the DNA TGTGCCAGCAGCTTGGCAGGGTTTTATCATGGCTACACCTTC.